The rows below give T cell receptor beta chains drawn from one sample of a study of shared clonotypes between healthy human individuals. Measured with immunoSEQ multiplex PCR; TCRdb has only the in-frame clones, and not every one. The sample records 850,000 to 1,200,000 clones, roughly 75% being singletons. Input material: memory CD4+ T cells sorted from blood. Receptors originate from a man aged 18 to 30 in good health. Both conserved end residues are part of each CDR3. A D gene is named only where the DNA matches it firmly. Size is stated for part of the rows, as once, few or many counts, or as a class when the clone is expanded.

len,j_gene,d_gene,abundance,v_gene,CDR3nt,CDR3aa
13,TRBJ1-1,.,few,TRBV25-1,TGTGCCAGCAGTGAATCCCCGAACACTGAAGCTTTCTTT,CASSESPNTEAFF
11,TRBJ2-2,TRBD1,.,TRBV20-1,TGCAGTGCAAACATACAGGGGACCCTGTTTTTT,CSANIQGTLFF
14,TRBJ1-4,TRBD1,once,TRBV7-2,TGTGCCAGCAGCTTCGGGACAGGGAGGCAAAAACTGTTTTTT,CASSFGTGRQKLFF
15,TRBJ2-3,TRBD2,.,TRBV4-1,TGCGCCAGCAGCTCCGGACTAGCGGGAACTGATACGCAGTATTTT,CASSSGLAGTDTQYF
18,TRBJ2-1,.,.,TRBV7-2,TGTGCCAGCAGCTTAGGGCCCATTAGCGGTTCCTCCTACAATGAGCAGTTCTTC,CASSLGPISGSSYNEQFF
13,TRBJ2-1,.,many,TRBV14,TGTGCCAGCAGCCAGCTACTGGGCAATGAGCAGTTCTTC,CASSQLLGNEQFF
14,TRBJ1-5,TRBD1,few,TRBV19,TGTGCCAGTAGTTCACAGGGGTTCGGTCAGCCCCAGCATTTT,CASSSQGFGQPQHF
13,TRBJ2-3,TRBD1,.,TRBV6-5,TGTGCCAGCAGCAGAATAGGGGGCTCTACGCAGTATTTT,CASSRIGGSTQYF
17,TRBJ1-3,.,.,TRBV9,TGTGCCAGCAGCGGAAGTTTTGGGGGGAACTCTGGAAACACCATATATTTT,CASSGSFGGNSGNTIYF
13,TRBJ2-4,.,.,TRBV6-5,TGTGCCAGCAGTTACCGGGGAGGAAACATTCAGTACTTC,CASSYRGGNIQYF
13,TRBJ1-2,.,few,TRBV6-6,TGTGCCACCAACCGGGACCCTAACTATGGCTACACCTTC,CATNRDPNYGYTF
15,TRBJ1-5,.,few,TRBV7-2,TGTGCCAGCAGCTCGGACGGTATCCGCAATCAGCCCCAGCATTTT,CASSSDGIRNQPQHF
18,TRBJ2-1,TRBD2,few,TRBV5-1,TGCGCCAGCAGCTCGGGACTAGCGGGGGGGCCCTCCTACAATGAGCAGTTCTTC,CASSSGLAGGPSYNEQFF
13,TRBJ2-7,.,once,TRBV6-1,TGTGCCAGCAGGAGAGAGTATTCCTACGAGCAGTACTTC,CASRREYSYEQYF